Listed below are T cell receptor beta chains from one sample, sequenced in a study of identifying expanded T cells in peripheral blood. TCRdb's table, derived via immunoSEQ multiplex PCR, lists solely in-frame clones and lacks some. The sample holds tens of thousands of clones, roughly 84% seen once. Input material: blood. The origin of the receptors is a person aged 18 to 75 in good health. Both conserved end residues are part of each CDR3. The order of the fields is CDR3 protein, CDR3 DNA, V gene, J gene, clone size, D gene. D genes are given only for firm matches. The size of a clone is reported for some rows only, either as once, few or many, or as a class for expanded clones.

CASSLLGVQQETQYF,TGCGCCAGCAGCTTGTTGGGTGTCCAACAAGAGACCCAGTACTTC,TRBV5-1,TRBJ2-5,NA,NA
CASSIGGIEAFF,TGTGCCAGTAGTATAGGAGGGATTGAAGCTTTCTTT,TRBV19,TRBJ1-1,NA,NA
CASSPNAGTGSYEQYF,TGCGCCAGCTCCCCAAATGCCGGGACAGGATCCTACGAGCAGTACTTC,TRBV5-1,TRBJ2-7,NA,TRBD1
CASSSTYEQYF,TGTGCCAGCAGTTCAACCTACGAGCAGTACTTC,TRBV28,TRBJ2-7,NA,NA
CASQPSGRRGEQYF,TGTGCCAGTCAACCTAGCGGGAGGCGGGGCGAGCAGTACTTC,TRBV28,TRBJ2-7,NA,TRBD2
CATSREGEGYEQYF,TGTGCCACCAGCAGAGAAGGGGAGGGCTACGAGCAGTACTTC,TRBV15,TRBJ2-7,once,TRBD2
CASSEGTGYGYTF,TGTGCCAGCAGCGAAGGGACAGGCTATGGCTACACCTTC,TRBV9,TRBJ1-2,NA,TRBD1
CASSFSTDTQYF,TGCGCCAGCAGCTTTAGCACAGATACGCAGTATTTT,TRBV5-1,TRBJ2-3,NA,NA
CASSNGLRDEKLFF,TGCGCCAGCAGCAACGGGCTACGGGATGAAAAACTGTTTTTT,TRBV5-1,TRBJ1-4,once,NA
CASSQPTGTGFGEQFF,TGCGCCAGCAGTCAGCCCACCGGGACAGGGTTCGGGGAGCAGTTCTTC,TRBV23-1,TRBJ2-1,NA,TRBD1
CSVEVLYEEQYF,TGCAGCGTTGAAGTGCTCTACGAAGAGCAGTACTTC,TRBV29-1,TRBJ2-7,NA,NA
CASSPGDTYSGNTIYF,TGTGCCAGCAGTCCAGGAGACACTTACTCTGGAAACACCATATATTTT,TRBV7-3,TRBJ1-3,NA,NA
CASSDPGQGDYEQYF,TGTGCCAGTAGTGATCCGGGACAGGGGGATTACGAGCAGTACTTC,TRBV19,TRBJ2-7,NA,TRBD1
CASRLRGGSFDGYTF,TGTGCCAGCAGATTAAGGGGAGGGAGTTTCGATGGCTACACCTTC,TRBV6-5,TRBJ1-2,NA,NA
CASSLIYEQYF,TGTGCCAGCAGCTTGATCTACGAGCAGTACTTC,TRBV5-8,TRBJ2-7,NA,NA
CATRPDSFATNEKLFF,TGTGCCACCAGACCTGACAGCTTTGCAACTAATGAAAAACTGTTTTTT,TRBV7-8,TRBJ1-4,NA,NA
CASSQAGTPHEQFF,TGCGCCAGCAGCCAAGCCGGGACTCCGCATGAGCAGTTCTTC,TRBV4-1,TRBJ2-1,NA,NA
CASSQVARGQEQPQHF,TGTGCCAGCAGCCAAGTCGCTAGGGGGCAGGAGCAGCCCCAGCATTTT,TRBV4-2,TRBJ1-5,NA,TRBD1
CASSLSVQINEQFF,TGTGCCAGCAGCTTAAGCGTCCAGATCAATGAGCAGTTCTTC,TRBV7-2,TRBJ2-1,NA,NA
CACGLMNTEAFF,TGTGCCTGTGGACTTATGAACACTGAAGCTTTCTTT,TRBV30,TRBJ1-1,few,NA
CASSPGLAGPNYEQYF,TGTGCCAGCAGCCCCGGACTAGCGGGACCGAACTACGAGCAGTACTTC,TRBV11-2,TRBJ2-7,NA,TRBD2
CASSSSDWYWNEQFF,TGTGCCAGCAGCTCTTCCGATTGGTATTGGAATGAGCAGTTCTTC,TRBV5-8,TRBJ2-1,NA,NA
CASSGDAGLTGELFF,TGTGCCAGCAGTGGGGACGCGGGTCTGACCGGGGAGCTGTTTTTT,TRBV2,TRBJ2-2,NA,NA
CASFSGGGLNQPQHF,TGTGCCAGCTTCTCGGGGGGGGGCCTCAATCAGCCCCAGCATTTT,TRBV28,TRBJ1-5,NA,NA
CASSPEQGWHGYTF,TGTGCCAGCAGCCCAGAACAGGGGTGGCATGGCTACACCTTC,TRBV7-2,TRBJ1-2,NA,TRBD1
CASSETSGRWSYNEQFF,TGTGCCAGCAGCGAGACTAGCGGGAGATGGTCCTACAATGAGCAGTTCTTC,TRBV5-4,TRBJ2-1,NA,TRBD2
CASSWQSGNTIYF,TGTGCCAGCAGTTGGCAGAGTGGAAACACCATATATTTT,TRBV28,TRBJ1-3,NA,NA
CSVAPPLSYNEQFF,TGCAGCGTTGCCCCCCCCCTCTCCTACAATGAGCAGTTCTTC,TRBV29-1,TRBJ2-1,once,NA
CASSRTASYEQYF,TGCGCCAGCAGCCGGACTGCGTCGTACGAGCAGTACTTC,TRBV5-1,TRBJ2-7,NA,NA
CASRGGLAGEVETQYF,TGCGCCAGCAGGGGGGGACTAGCGGGAGAGGTCGAGACCCAGTACTTC,TRBV5-1,TRBJ2-5,NA,TRBD2
CASSFRVGATTDTQYF,TGTGCCAGCAGCTTCCGGGTGGGAGCGACTACAGATACGCAGTATTTT,TRBV7-8,TRBJ2-3,NA,NA
CASSFNRVTDTQYF,TGTGCCAGCAGCTTTAATCGTGTCACAGATACGCAGTATTTT,TRBV11-1,TRBJ2-3,NA,NA
CAWSRGPGVGEKLFF,TGTGCCTGGAGTCGCGGCCCAGGGGTAGGTGAAAAACTGTTTTTT,TRBV30,TRBJ1-4,NA,NA
CASSLIAGVGKLAGELFF,TGTGCTAGCAGCTTAATAGCGGGAGTCGGGAAGTTGGCCGGGGAGCTGTTTTTT,TRBV7-7,TRBJ2-2,once,TRBD2
CASSGPLASSDTQYF,TGTGCCAGCAGTGGCCCTCTAGCTTCATCAGATACGCAGTATTTT,TRBV2,TRBJ2-3,NA,NA
CASSLSDSNQPQHF,TGTGCCAGCAGCTTATCAGATAGCAATCAGCCCCAGCATTTT,TRBV11-2,TRBJ1-5,NA,NA
CASRLASSGSTDTQYF,TGTGCAAGTCGCTTAGCCTCTAGCGGGAGCACAGATACGCAGTATTTT,TRBV12-2,TRBJ2-3,NA,NA
CASSQVGLAKNIQYF,TGCGCCAGCAGCCAAGTCGGACTAGCCAAAAACATTCAGTACTTC,TRBV4-1,TRBJ2-4,NA,NA
CASTPRGGQGAVGELFF,TGTGCCAGCACCCCTCGAGGGGGACAGGGGGCTGTCGGGGAGCTGTTTTTT,TRBV28,TRBJ2-2,NA,TRBD1
CASSVQGQGFGELFF,TGTGCCAGCAGTGTTCAGGGACAGGGATTCGGGGAGCTGTTTTTT,TRBV6-4,TRBJ2-2,NA,TRBD1
CASSPGRDTQYF,TGTGCCAGCAGTCCAGGGAGGGATACGCAGTATTTT,TRBV2,TRBJ2-3,NA,NA
CASSEYGGSGNTIYF,TGTGCCAGCAGTGAATACGGGGGTTCTGGAAACACCATATATTTT,TRBV25-1,TRBJ1-3,NA,NA
CSVEGQGYNQPQHF,TGCAGCGTTGAGGGACAGGGATACAATCAGCCCCAGCATTTT,TRBV29-1,TRBJ1-5,many,TRBD1
CATSPGTDLGTQYF,TGTGCCACCAGCCCCGGGACAGACCTAGGGACCCAGTACTTC,TRBV15,TRBJ2-5,NA,TRBD1
CASTRGIGNQPQHF,TGTGCCAGCACTCGGGGGATTGGCAATCAGCCCCAGCATTTT,TRBV28,TRBJ1-5,NA,NA
CASSSPGYTIYF,TGTGCCAGCAGCTCGCCCGGTTACACCATATATTTT,TRBV11-2,TRBJ1-3,NA,NA
CASSQDRGSYNEQFF,TGTGCCAGCAGCCAAGATCGAGGATCCTACAATGAGCAGTTCTTC,TRBV4-2,TRBJ2-1,once,NA
CATATGTGMEQYF,TGTGCCACGGCGACCGGGACAGGGATGGAGCAGTACTTC,TRBV6-5,TRBJ2-7,NA,TRBD1
CASSEYGSNYGYTF,TGTGCCAGCAGTGAATATGGATCAAACTATGGCTACACCTTC,TRBV25-1,TRBJ1-2,NA,NA
CASSLITGGPGELFF,TGTGCCAGCAGCTTAATCACAGGGGGCCCCGGGGAGCTGTTTTTT,TRBV7-9,TRBJ2-2,NA,TRBD1
CASTGFSNQPQHF,TGTGCCTCTACGGGGTTCAGCAATCAGCCCCAGCATTTT,TRBV5-8,TRBJ1-5,NA,NA
CAISESSGSGVEYEQYF,TGTGCCATCAGTGAGTCTTCGGGTAGCGGTGTTGAGTACGAGCAGTACTTC,TRBV10-3,TRBJ2-7,NA,NA
CASSRVPQGYDQPQHF,TGCGCCAGCAGCCGGGTACCTCAGGGTTATGATCAGCCCCAGCATTTT,TRBV4-1,TRBJ1-5,NA,NA